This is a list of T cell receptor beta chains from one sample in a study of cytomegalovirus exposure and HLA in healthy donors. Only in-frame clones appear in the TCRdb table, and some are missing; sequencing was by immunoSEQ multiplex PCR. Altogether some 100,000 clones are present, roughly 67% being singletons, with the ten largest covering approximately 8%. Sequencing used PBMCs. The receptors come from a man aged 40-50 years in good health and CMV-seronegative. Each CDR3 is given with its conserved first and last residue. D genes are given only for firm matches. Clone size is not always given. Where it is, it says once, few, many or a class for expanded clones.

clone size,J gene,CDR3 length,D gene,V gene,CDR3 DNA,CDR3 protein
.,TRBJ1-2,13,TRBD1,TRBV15,TGTGCCACCAGCGCGCGGACAGGCCTTGGCTACACCTTC,CATSARTGLGYTF
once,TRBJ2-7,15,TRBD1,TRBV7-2,TGTGCCGGCAGTCTAGGAGGAACAGGGGGCGGCGAGCAGTACTTC,CAGSLGGTGGGEQYF
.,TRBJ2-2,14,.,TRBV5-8,TGTGCCAGCAGCTTAGAGGGTCCCCCCGGGGAGCTGTTTTTT,CASSLEGPPGELFF
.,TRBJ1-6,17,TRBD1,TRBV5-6,TGTGCCAGCAGCTCATGGACAGGGCTTTCCTATAATTCACCCCTCCACTTT,CASSSWTGLSYNSPLHF
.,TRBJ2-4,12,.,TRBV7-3,TGTGCCAGCAGCCCCCCCGGAGGGATTCAGTACTTC,CASSPPGGIQYF
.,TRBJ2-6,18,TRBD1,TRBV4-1,TGCGCCAGCAGCCAAGGAGGACAGGGGGCGACTGGGGCCAACGTCCTGACTTTC,CASSQGGQGATGANVLTF
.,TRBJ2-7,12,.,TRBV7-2,TGTGCCAGCAGCATGAGCTCCTACGAGCAGTACTTC,CASSMSSYEQYF
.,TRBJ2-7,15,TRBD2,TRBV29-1,TGCAGCGTGTGGGGGGGGTCCAGGGCGGTTGGCGAGCAGTACTTC,CSVWGGSRAVGEQYF
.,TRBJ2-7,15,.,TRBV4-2,TGTGCCAGCAGCCAAGAGGAAGGGGGGGCCTACGAGCAGTACTTC,CASSQEEGGAYEQYF
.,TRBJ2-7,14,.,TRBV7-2,TGTGCCAGCAGCATCCGGGACAAGGGTTACGAGCAGTACTTC,CASSIRDKGYEQYF
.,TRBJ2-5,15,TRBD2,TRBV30,TGTGCCTGGAGCCTGGGACTAGCGGGCGAAGAGACCCAGTACTTC,CAWSLGLAGEETQYF
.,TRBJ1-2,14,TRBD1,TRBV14,TGTGCCAGCAGCCAAGGCCAGGGGGCAGGAGGCTACACCTTC,CASSQGQGAGGYTF
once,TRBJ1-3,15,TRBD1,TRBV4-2,TGTGCCAGCAGCCGGGACAGGGGGCCGGGAAACACCATATATTTT,CASSRDRGPGNTIYF
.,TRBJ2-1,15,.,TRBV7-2,TGTGCCAGCAGCTTAGGCGGCCTCCCGGACAATGAGCAGTTCTTC,CASSLGGLPDNEQFF
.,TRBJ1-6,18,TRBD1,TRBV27,TGTGCCAGCAGTCGATCGACAGGGGCCATCCCCTTTAATTCACCCCTCCACTTT,CASSRSTGAIPFNSPLHF
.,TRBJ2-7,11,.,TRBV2,TGTGCCAGCCATACAGGCTACGAGCAGTACTTC,CASHTGYEQYF
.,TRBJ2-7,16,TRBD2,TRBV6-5,TGTGCCAGCAGTTACGGAAGGACGGGGGGGCTGGGCGAGCAGTACTTC,CASSYGRTGGLGEQYF
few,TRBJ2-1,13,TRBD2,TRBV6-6,TGTGCCAGCAGTGGCGCCCCAGCGGGGGCGCCGTTCTTC,CASSGAPAGAPFF
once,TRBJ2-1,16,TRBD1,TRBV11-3,TGTGCCAGCAGCTTAAGCGACAGGGGGCACTACAATGAGCAGTTCTTC,CASSLSDRGHYNEQFF
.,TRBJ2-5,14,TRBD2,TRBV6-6,TGTGCCAGCAGGACGGGGGGGCCCTGGGAGACCCAGTACTTC,CASRTGGPWETQYF
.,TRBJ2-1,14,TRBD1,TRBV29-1,TGCAGCGTTGTCGGGACAGGGGTCTACAATGAGCAGTTCTTC,CSVVGTGVYNEQFF
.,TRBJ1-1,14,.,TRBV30,TGTGCCTGGATTCGGGCAGTCCGGGACACCGAAGCTTTCTTT,CAWIRAVRDTEAFF
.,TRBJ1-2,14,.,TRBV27,TGTGCCAGCAGTCACCTCAACAGAGACTATGGCTACACCTTC,CASSHLNRDYGYTF
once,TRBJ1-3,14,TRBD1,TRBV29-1,TGCAGCGTTTCTCAGGGGGCAGCTGGAAACACCATATATTTT,CSVSQGAAGNTIYF
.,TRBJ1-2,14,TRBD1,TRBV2,TGTGCCAGCAGTGAGGGACAGGGATACTATGGCTACACCTTC,CASSEGQGYYGYTF
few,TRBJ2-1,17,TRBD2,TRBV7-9,TGTGCCAGCAGCTTAAGTTATCCGGGACTATTATTAGATGAGCAGTTCTTC,CASSLSYPGLLLDEQFF
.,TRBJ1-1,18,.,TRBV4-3,TGCGCCAGCAGCCAAGGGTGGAGGGCCATGGTTGGGGACACTGAAGCTTTCTTT,CASSQGWRAMVGDTEAFF
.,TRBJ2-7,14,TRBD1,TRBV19,TGTGCCAGTAGCACAGGGGTAACGCGAAGCGAGCAGTACTTC,CASSTGVTRSEQYF
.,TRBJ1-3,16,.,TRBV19,TGTGCCAGTAGCCTCTTCGGGGGGCTCACAGGAAACACCATATATTTT,CASSLFGGLTGNTIYF
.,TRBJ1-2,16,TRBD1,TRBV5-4,TGTGCCAGCAGCTTGGGGAACAGGGGGCGTGAGGGTGGCTACACCTTC,CASSLGNRGREGGYTF
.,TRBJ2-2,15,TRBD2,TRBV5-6,TGTGCCAGCATTTTGCGGGGGGGCAACACCGGGGAGCTGTTTTTT,CASILRGGNTGELFF
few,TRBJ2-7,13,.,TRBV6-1,TGTGCCAGCAGAGGGGGGGCGATCCACGAGCAGTACTTC,CASRGGAIHEQYF
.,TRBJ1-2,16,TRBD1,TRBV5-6,TGTGCCAGCAGCAACCAGTGGGGACAGGGGGGACATGGCTACACCTTC,CASSNQWGQGGHGYTF
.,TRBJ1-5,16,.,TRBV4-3,TGCGCCAGCAGCCAAGATCTGGCGCGGGCCGGGCAGCCCCAGCATTTT,CASSQDLARAGQPQHF
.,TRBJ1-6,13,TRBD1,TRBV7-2,TGTGCCAGCAGGCGGGACAGAAATTCACCCCTCCACTTT,CASRRDRNSPLHF
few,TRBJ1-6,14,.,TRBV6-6,TGTGCCAGCAGTTCACAGGGCTATAATTCACCCCTCCACTTT,CASSSQGYNSPLHF
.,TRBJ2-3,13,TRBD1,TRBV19,TGTGCCAGTAGTACGGACAGGGTGGATACGCAGTATTTT,CASSTDRVDTQYF
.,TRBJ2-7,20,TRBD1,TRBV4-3,TGCGCCAGCAGCCAAGCACGGACAGGGCGAAGTGGTAGGATAACCTACGAGCAGTACTTC,CASSQARTGRSGRITYEQYF
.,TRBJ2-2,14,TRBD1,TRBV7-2,TGTGCCAGCAGCACAACAGGGGGCAACGGGGAGCTGTTTTTT,CASSTTGGNGELFF
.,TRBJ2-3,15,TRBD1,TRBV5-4,TGTGCCAGCAGCCCGGGACAGGGGGGAGAAGATACGCAGTATTTT,CASSPGQGGEDTQYF
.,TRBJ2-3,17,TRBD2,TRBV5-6,TGTGCCAGCAGCCTCGGCGGTAGCGGGGGGGTGCAGCATGGGCAGTATTTT,CASSLGGSGGVQHGQYF
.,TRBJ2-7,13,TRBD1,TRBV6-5,TGTGCCAGCAGTTACGCGGGGACAGGGCTGCAGTACTTC,CASSYAGTGLQYF
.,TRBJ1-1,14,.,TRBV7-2,TGTGCCAGCAGCTTAGCAGCTCAGGGGACTGAAGCTTTCTTT,CASSLAAQGTEAFF
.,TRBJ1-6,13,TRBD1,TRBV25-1,TGTGCCAGCACCGGGACAGGGAATTCACCCCTCCACTTT,CASTGTGNSPLHF
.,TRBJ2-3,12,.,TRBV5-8,TGTGCCAGCAGCTTGATCGAGTACTGGCAGTATTTT,CASSLIEYWQYF
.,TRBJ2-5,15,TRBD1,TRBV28,TGTGCCAGCAGTTTACCCCAGGGGGCTGGGGAGACCCAGTACTTC,CASSLPQGAGETQYF
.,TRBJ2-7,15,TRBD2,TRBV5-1,TGCGCCAGCAGCTTAACTAGCGGGGGGGCCCACGAGCAGTACTTC,CASSLTSGGAHEQYF
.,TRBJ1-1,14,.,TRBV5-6,TGTGCCAGCGCGCCACAGGGAGAGAACACTGAAGCTTTCTTT,CASAPQGENTEAFF
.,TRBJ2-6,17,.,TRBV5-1,TGCGCCAGCAGCTTGGAGGGGGTGGGGGCCGGGGCCAACGTCCTGACTTTC,CASSLEGVGAGANVLTF
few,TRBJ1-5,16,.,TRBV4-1,TGCGCCAGCAGCCAAGTCTTCAGGGTAGTAGGTCAGCCCCAGCATTTT,CASSQVFRVVGQPQHF
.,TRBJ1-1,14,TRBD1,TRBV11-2,TGTGCCAGCAGCTACAGGGGCACGGGCACTGAAGCTTTCTTT,CASSYRGTGTEAFF